This TCR beta chain originates from a study of T cell changes during pregnancy in multiple sclerosis. Sequenced by immunoSEQ multiplex PCR; TCRdb stores in-frame clones only, minus some. The sample comprises roughly 58,000 clones, around 90% of which are singletons, and around 2.9% rests with the top ten. Trimming removed 6 bases at V and 2 bases at J, with 17 bases between. Looked up from germline, CDR1 is LNHDA and CDR2 is SQIVND (reference sequence). This CDR3 has 16 amino acids. Source: CD8+ T cells from peripheral blood mononuclear cells, taken before pregnancy. The chain combines TRBV19 with TRBJ2-1; D is perhaps TRBD2 (6 bases). The receptor was derived from a female donor with multiple sclerosis, enrolled in a pregnancy study. CDR3 loop: CASSRGTGPPYNEQFF. The CDR3 region has the DNA TGTGCCAGTAGCCGGGGGACGGGACCCCCCTACAATGAGCAGTTCTTC. The full variable domain, its missing parts supplied by reference TRBV19 and TRBJ2-1, is DGGITQSPKYLFRKEGQNVTLSCEQNLNHDAMYWYRQDPGQGLRLIYYSQIVNDFQKGDIAEGYSVSREKKESFPLTVTSAQKNPTAFYLCASSRGTGPPYNEQFFGPGTRLTVL.